This T cell receptor (beta chain) was sequenced during a study of blood T cell repertoires in COVID-19. Whole-study context: From T cells, B-cell-depleted T cells, or PBMCs came the material, which was cDNA or gDNA.

Per the original methods: Amplification with reference gene primers provided the estimates of nucleated cell counts. Assay: immunoSEQ multiplex PCR; the TCRdb copy retains only in-frame clones and omits some. V, J and clone size derive from that table, while D and trimming were established from the DNA sequence. The sample carries 150,000 or so clones, around 90% recorded once. Germline V gene sequence: CDR1 MNHNY, CDR2 SVGAGI (reference sequence). Trimming left V 3 bases short and J 1 base short, with 12 bases between. CDR3 size: 15 residues. The chain has TRBV6-6 and TRBJ1-1, with D possibly matching TRBD1 (5 bases). The specimen sequenced was peripheral blood. The clonotype originates from a man aged 45-60 years with acute or convalescent COVID-19. CDR3 sequence (DNA): TGTGCCAGCAGTTATCGCGGGGGGGGGAACACTGAAGCTTTCTTT. Translation: CASSYRGGGNTEAFF.